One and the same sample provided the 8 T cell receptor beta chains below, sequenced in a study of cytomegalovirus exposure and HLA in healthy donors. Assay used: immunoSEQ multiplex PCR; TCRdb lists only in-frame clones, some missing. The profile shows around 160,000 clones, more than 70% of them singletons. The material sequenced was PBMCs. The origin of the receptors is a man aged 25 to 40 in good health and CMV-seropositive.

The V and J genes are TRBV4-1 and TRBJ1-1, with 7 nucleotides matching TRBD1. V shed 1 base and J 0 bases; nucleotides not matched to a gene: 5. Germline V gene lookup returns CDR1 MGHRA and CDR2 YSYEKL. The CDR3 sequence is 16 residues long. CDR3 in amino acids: CASSQVPTGMNTEAFF. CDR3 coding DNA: TGCGCCAGCAGCCAAGTCCCGACAGGGATGAACACTGAAGCTTTCTTT.

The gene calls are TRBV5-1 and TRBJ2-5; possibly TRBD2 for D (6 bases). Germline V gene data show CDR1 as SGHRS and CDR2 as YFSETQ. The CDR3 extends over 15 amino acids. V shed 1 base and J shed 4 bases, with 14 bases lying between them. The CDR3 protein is CASSLPRSGRETQYF. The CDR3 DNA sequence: TGCGCCAGCAGCTTGCCCCGGTCCGGGAGAGAGACCCAGTACTTC.

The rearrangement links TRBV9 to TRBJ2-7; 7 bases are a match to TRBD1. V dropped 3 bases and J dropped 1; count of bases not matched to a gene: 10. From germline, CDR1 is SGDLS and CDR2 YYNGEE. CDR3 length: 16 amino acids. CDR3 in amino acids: CASSASYRGASYEQYF. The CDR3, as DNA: TGTGCCAGCAGCGCGTCCTACAGGGGCGCGTCCTACGAGCAGTACTTC.

CDR3 region: CASSLPIRDTQYF. For the CDR3, the DNA is TGTGCCAGCAGCTTACCCATCAGGGATACGCAGTATTTT. V is TRBV11-1 and J is TRBJ2-3; D unclear. This CDR3 has 13 residues. Trimming left V 2 bases short and J 6 bases short, with 9 bases between. Germline V gene data show CDR1 as SGHAT and CDR2 as FQDESV (reference sequence). The full variable domain, rest sourced from reference TRBV11-1 and TRBJ2-3, is EAEVAQSPRYKITEKSQAVAFWCDPISGHATLYWYRQILGQGPELLVQFQDESVVDDSQLPKDRFSAERLKGVDSTLKIQPAELGDSAMYLCASSLPIRDTQYFGPGTRLTVL.

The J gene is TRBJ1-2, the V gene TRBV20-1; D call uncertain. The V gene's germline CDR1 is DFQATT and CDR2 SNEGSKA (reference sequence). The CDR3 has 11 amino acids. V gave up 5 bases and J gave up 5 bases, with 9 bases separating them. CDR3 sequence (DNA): TGCAGTGCTGGGCTACGGTATGGCTACACCTTC. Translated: CSAGLRYGYTF.

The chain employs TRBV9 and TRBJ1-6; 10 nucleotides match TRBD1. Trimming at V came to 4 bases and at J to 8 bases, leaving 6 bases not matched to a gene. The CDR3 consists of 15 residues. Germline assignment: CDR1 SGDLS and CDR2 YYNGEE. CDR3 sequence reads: CASSRGGTGDSPLHF. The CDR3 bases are TGTGCCAGCAGCAGAGGGGGGACAGGGGATTCACCCCTCCACTTT.

CDR3 nucleotides: TGTGCCAGCTCAACTCGGGACTCCGCCTACGAGCAGTACTTC. It codes for CASSTRDSAYEQYF. The V and J genes are TRBV18 and TRBJ2-7; a weak D match, TRBD2 (6 bases). This CDR3 comprises 14 residues. Deletions cut 5 bases from V and 2 bases from J, with 13 bases between. Germline CDR1 is KGHSH and CDR2 is LQKENI.

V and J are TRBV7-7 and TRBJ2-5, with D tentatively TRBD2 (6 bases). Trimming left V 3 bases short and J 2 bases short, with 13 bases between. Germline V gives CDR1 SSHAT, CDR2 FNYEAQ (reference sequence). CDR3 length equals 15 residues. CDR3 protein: CASSFGGDPQETQYF. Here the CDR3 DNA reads TGTGCCAGCAGCTTCGGGGGAGACCCACAAGAGACCCAGTACTTC.